The clone carrying this TCR beta chain was counted between two and nine times. In TCRdb, the 5' RACE reads were re-called with MiXCR into one record per CDR3 protein. The repertoire holds some 350,000 distinct CDR3 sequences, with about 15% as singletons. The record originates from a study of T-cell memory formation after mild COVID-19. Study background: Most TCR clusters belonged to a single donor.

Germline V gene sequence: CDR1 SGHAT, CDR2 FQNNGV. V lost 2 bases and J 0 bases, leaving 16 bases between the germline ends. The CDR3 runs 17 residues. This chain joins TRBV11-2 and TRBJ1-1, with D uncertain. The sequenced sample was PBMCs or a T cell subset sorted from them (not recorded which). The clonotype originates from a man between 18 and 29 years old who had mild COVID-19 (a few samples of this study predate the infection). Cell type and time point are not known. DNA for the CDR3: TGTGCCAGCAGCTTACGTCCAAGGATGGCTTTGAACACTGAAGCTTTCTTT. This encodes CASSLRPRMALNTEAFF.